This T cell receptor (beta chain) was sequenced for a study of control samples from healthy donors and cancer patients. The CDR3 contains 14 residues. The V end lost 5 bases, the J end lost 2 bases, and 13 bases lay between the germline ends. Germline V lookup: CDR1 SGHNT, CDR2 YYREEE (reference sequence). Repertoires were generated with immunoSEQ multiplex PCR, while TCRdb's copy carries only in-frame clones and drops some. The table has tens of thousands of clones, around four fifths seen once. The V call is TRBV5-4, the J call TRBJ1-1; D is perhaps TRBD1 (5 bases). This sequence originates from a man in his fifties or sixties with colorectal cancer. Sequenced: PBMCs. The CDR3 sequence is CASSSQVLNTEAFF. The CDR3 nucleotides read TGTGCCAGCAGTTCACAGGTACTAAACACTGAAGCTTTCTTT. Full variable domain (outside the CDR3, taken from reference TRBV5-4 and TRBJ1-1): ETGVTQSPTHLIKTRGQQVTLRCSSQSGHNTVSWYQQALGQGPQFIFQYYREEENGRGNFPPRFSGLQFPNYSSELNVNALELDDSALYLCASSSQVLNTEAFFGQGTRLTVV.